This T cell receptor (beta chain) was retrieved from a study of blood T cell repertoires in COVID-19. Study context: Donors in the United States, Italy and Spain gave samples during acute or convalescent COVID-19. PBMCs, B-cell-depleted T cells, or T cells were the source of the cDNA or gDNA that made up the material.

Only in-frame clones appear in the TCRdb table, and some are missing; sequencing was by immunoSEQ multiplex PCR. The sample has more than 250,000 clones; roughly 90% are singletons. Cohort 3 donors were reported recovered after two negative PCRs, clearance, or symptom resolution. This CDR3 region has 18 residues. Trimming cost V 4 bases and J 0 bases, with 18 bases left between them. Looked up from germline, CDR1 is MNHEY and CDR2 is SMNVEV (reference sequence). The chain employs TRBV27 and TRBJ1-4, with a weak D call TRBD1 (6 bases). The sequencing input was PBMCs or T cells enriched from blood (not recorded which). The sequence was obtained from a woman aged 25 to 39 who had recovered from COVID-19. The CDR3: CASSSGRGRVATNEKLFF. In nucleotides, the CDR3 is TGTGCCAGCAGTTCCGGCAGGGGTAGGGTTGCAACTAATGAAAAACTGTTTTTT.